Below, 9 T cell receptor beta chains from the same sample are listed, as sequenced in a study of cytomegalovirus exposure and HLA in healthy donors. 13 Jbeta primers and 60 Vbeta primers were used for the PCR. Measured with immunoSEQ multiplex PCR; TCRdb has only the in-frame clones, and not every one. The sample holds tens of thousands of clones. The sequenced sample was PBMCs. The receptors come from a woman aged 60 to 75 in good health and CMV-seropositive.

The gene calls are TRBV29-1 and TRBJ1-2; D is possibly TRBD1 (6 bases). The CDR3 runs to 14 residues. With 0 bases removed from V and 4 bases from J, the gap between germline ends came to 12 bases. The germline CDR1 and CDR2 sequences are SQVTM and ANQGSEA. This CDR3 reads CSVEDIYRAYGYTF. The DNA of the CDR3 is TGCAGCGTTGAAGATATCTACAGGGCCTATGGCTACACCTTC.

The chain combines TRBV6-5 with TRBJ1-1, with 7 bases aligning to TRBD1. CDR1 MNHEY and CDR2 SVGAGI come from the germline V gene. J lost 1 base, V lost 6 bases, and 5 bases had no gene match. CDR3 size: 14 residues. The chain's CDR3 is CASRSGQSNTEAFF. The CDR3, as DNA: TGTGCCAGCAGGTCGGGACAGTCGAACACTGAAGCTTTCTTT.

This chain uses TRBV18 with TRBJ2-7; TRBD2 might be the D (5 bases). Trimming removed 2 bases from V and 4 bases from J, with 12 bases in between. Germline V lookup: CDR1 KGHSH, CDR2 LQKENI. The CDR3 totals 14 residues. CDR3 amino acids: CASSPGRRLYEQYF. The CDR3 bases are TGTGCCAGCTCACCAGGCAGGAGACTATACGAGCAGTACTTC.

V and J are TRBV6-1 and TRBJ1-1; 12 bases align to TRBD1. In germline, CDR1 is MNHNS, CDR2 SASEGT. V was pared by 1 base and J by 6 bases, with 6 bases of the junction left unmatched. CDR3 size: 16 residues. The CDR3 DNA reads as TGTGCCAGCAGTGAAGAGGGGACAGGGGGCGACCCTGAAGCTTTCTTT. It specifies CASSEEGTGGDPEAFF.

The chain links TRBV30 to TRBJ1-4, with 8 bases lining up with TRBD1. Losses at the gene ends were 8 bases for V and 6 bases for J; bases not matched to a gene: 8. The CDR3 is made up of 13 amino acids. In germline, CDR1 is GTSNPN, CDR2 SVGIG (reference sequence). The chain's CDR3 is CAGQDREDEKLFF. The CDR3 DNA is TGTGCCGGACAGGACAGGGAGGATGAAAAACTGTTTTTT.

CDR3 sequence (DNA): TGTGCCAGCAGCGGGGGACAGCAGAATCAGCCCCAGCATTTT. Its translation: CASSGGQQNQPQHF. The rearrangement joins TRBV5-5 to TRBJ1-5; 7 positions match TRBD1. Germline CDR1 is SGHKS and CDR2 is YYEKEE (reference sequence). The CDR3 is 14 residues long. With 4 bases clipped from V and 4 bases from J, the junction kept 5 bases outside the gene matches.

V gene TRBV7-9 combines with J gene TRBJ2-3, with D perhaps TRBD1 (5 bases). The germline V gene encodes CDR1 SEHNR and CDR2 FQNEAQ (reference sequence). This CDR3 has 14 residues. V shed 4 bases and J shed 6 bases, with 14 bases lying between them. The DNA for the CDR3 is TGTGCCAGCAGCTGGGAAAGGGGTCTGGATACGCAGTATTTT. Protein sequence: CASSWERGLDTQYF.

This rearrangement joins TRBV2 to TRBJ2-7; D is possibly TRBD2 (5 bases). Trimming took 6 bases from V and 4 from J, leaving 13 bases between them. Germline CDR1 SNHLY, CDR2 FYNNEI. The CDR3 loop spans 13 amino acids. The CDR3 nucleotides are TGTGCCAGCAGAGCGGCCTTTGGGTACGAGCAGTACTTC. This sequence encodes CASRAAFGYEQYF.

This chain connects TRBV28 to TRBJ2-1; TRBD2 might be the D (5 bases). CDR3 length equals 14 residues. The germline V gene has CDR1 MDHEN and CDR2 SYDVKM. V was clipped by 5 bases and J by 5 bases, with 13 bases between them. CDR3 DNA: TGTGCCAGCAGTCTATTAACGGGGAACAATGAGCAGTTCTTC. This sequence encodes CASSLLTGNNEQFF.